These 12 T cell receptor beta chains share one sample of origin, sequenced in a study of T cell changes during pregnancy in multiple sclerosis. The data were produced by immunoSEQ multiplex PCR, yet TCRdb's version contains in-frame clones alone and is incomplete. The sample consists of about 48,000 clones, approximately 95% of them appearing once. The sample here was CD4+ T cells from peripheral blood mononuclear cells, taken in the first trimester of pregnancy. These receptors all stem from a female donor with multiple sclerosis, enrolled in a pregnancy study.

The chain combines TRBV10-3 with TRBJ1-1; 11 bases align to TRBD1. This CDR3 region has 14 residues. Germline V gene data show CDR1 as ENHRY and CDR2 as SYGVKD. Trimming at V came to 10 bases and at J to 0 bases, leaving 4 bases not matched to a gene. The CDR3 DNA follows: TGTGCCACCAGGACAGGGGGCTTGAACACTGAAGCTTTCTTT. As protein: CATRTGGLNTEAFF.

The chain is built from TRBV5-5 and TRBJ2-7; 8 nucleotides agree with TRBD2. With V trimmed by 0 bases and J by 2 bases, 7 bases remained unmatched. Germline assignment: CDR1 SGHKS and CDR2 YYEKEE (reference sequence). CDR3 length: 16 residues. CDR3 nucleotide sequence: TGTGCCAGCAGCTTGGGCGTCCGGGAGGGGACCTACGAGCAGTACTTC. Translation: CASSLGVREGTYEQYF.

The chain recombines TRBV11-1 with TRBJ2-6, with D maybe TRBD2 (5 bases). V lost 3 bases, J lost 0 bases, and 6 bases lay in between. Germline V CDR1 and CDR2: SGHAT, FQDESV (reference sequence). The CDR3 consists of 15 residues. CDR3 DNA: TGTGCCAGCAGCTTCGGGGACTCTGGGGCCAACGTCCTGACTTTC. Translation gives CASSFGDSGANVLTF.

This rearrangement joins TRBV2 to TRBJ1-6; the D gene is possibly TRBD1 (6 bases). The germline CDR1 and CDR2 sequences are SNHLY and FYNNEI. V shed 2 bases and J shed 8 bases, with 13 bases lying between them. This CDR3 has 15 amino acids. The CDR3 bases are TGTGCCAGCAGTGAATTGCGGGGGGCGGATTCACCCCTCCACTTT. Its protein is CASSELRGADSPLHF.

The chain employs TRBV12-5 and TRBJ2-5, with TRBD2 matching over 13 bases. Trimming at V came to 6 bases and at J to 5 bases, leaving 6 bases not matched to a gene. The germline gives CDR1 LGHNT, CDR2 FRNRAP. The CDR3 sequence is 15 residues long. CDR3 sequence: CASGLGLAGRETQYF. The DNA for the CDR3 is TGTGCTAGTGGACTGGGACTAGCGGGGAGGGAGACCCAGTACTTC.

The chain recombines TRBV19 with TRBJ1-1, with TRBD1 as a possible D gene (5 bases). Between the trimmed V and J ends, which lost 5 bases and 3 bases, there was a span of 10 bases. The CDR3 has 13 amino acids. The germline gives CDR1 LNHDA, CDR2 SQIVND (reference sequence). CDR3 sequence: CASSSRQYTEAFF. Written as DNA, the CDR3 is TGTGCCAGTAGTTCCCGACAGTACACTGAAGCTTTCTTT.

CDR3 protein: CASSSDRGFNYGYTF. CDR3 nucleotide sequence: TGCGCCAGCAGCTCGGACAGGGGGTTTAACTATGGCTACACCTTC. V and J are TRBV5-1 and TRBJ1-2, with 10 bases that match TRBD1. Germline trimming cut 3 bases from V and 1 base from J; bases unmatched to any gene: 3. Per the germline V gene, CDR1 is SGHRS and CDR2 is YFSETQ. This CDR3 region has 15 residues.

The chain carries TRBV9 and TRBJ2-3; D is perhaps TRBD1 (5 bases). V was shortened by 4 bases and J by 4 bases, with 13 bases between the two germline ends. The CDR3 consists of 14 residues. The germline V gene has CDR1 SGDLS and CDR2 YYNGEE. The CDR3 nucleotides are TGTGCCAGCAGCCAAGGCCCAGGGCCAGATACGCAGTATTTT. Encoded protein: CASSQGPGPDTQYF. Combining the CDR3 with reference TRBV9 and TRBJ2-3 gives the whole variable domain DSGVTQTPKHLITATGQRVTLRCSPRSGDLSVYWYQQSLDQGLQFLIQYYNGEERAKGNILERFSAQQFPDLHSELNLSSLELGDSALYFCASSQGPGPDTQYFGPGTRLTVL.

The chain uses TRBV7-2 and TRBJ2-1; D may be TRBD2 (5 bases). The CDR3 runs 13 residues. Germline loops: CDR1 SGHTA, CDR2 FQGNSA. Trimming shortened V by 0 bases and J by 9 bases, and 9 bases separated the two germline ends. The CDR3 here is CASSLADWGEQFF. DNA for the CDR3: TGTGCCAGCAGCTTAGCGGACTGGGGTGAGCAGTTCTTC. The complete variable domain, with remaining parts taken from reference TRBV7-2 and TRBJ2-1, reads GAGVSQSPSNKVTEKGKDVELRCDPISGHTALYWYRQSLGQGLEFLIYFQGNSAPDKSGLPSDRFSAERTGGSVSTLTIQRTQQEDSAVYLCASSLADWGEQFFGPGTRLTVL.

The chain couples TRBV11-3 to TRBJ2-5; D is possibly TRBD1 (5 bases). The CDR3 sequence is 15 residues long. Germline lookup yields CDR1 SGHNT and CDR2 YENEEA. V lost 3 bases and J 0 bases, leaving 11 bases between the germline ends. CDR3 amino acids: CASSFRPGNQETQYF. CDR3 nucleotide sequence: TGTGCCAGCAGCTTCCGCCCAGGGAACCAAGAGACCCAGTACTTC.

CDR3 nucleotides: TGTGCCAGCAGTCAGGGAACCTCCTACGAGCAGTACTTC. Its translation: CASSQGTSYEQYF. This chain connects TRBV5-4 to TRBJ2-7, with a weak D call TRBD1 (5 bases). CDR1 is SGHNT, CDR2 YYREEE, per germline (reference sequence). Trimming removed 5 bases at V and 0 bases at J, with 9 bases between. The CDR3 has 13 amino acids.

This chain links TRBV5-1 with TRBJ2-7; 7 bases align to TRBD1. Germline V lookup: CDR1 SGHRS, CDR2 YFSETQ. With 0 bases clipped from V and 7 bases from J, the junction kept 10 bases outside the gene matches. The CDR3 is 15 amino acids. The CDR3 protein is CASSLGWGQPLEQYF. CDR3 sequence (DNA): TGCGCCAGCAGCTTGGGGTGGGGACAGCCCCTGGAGCAGTACTTC. The whole variable domain, remainder taken from reference TRBV5-1 and TRBJ2-7, is KAGVTQTPRYLIKTRGQQVTLSCSPISGHRSVSWYQQTPGQGLQFLFEYFSETQRNKGNFPGRFSGRQFSNSRSEMNVSTLELGDSALYLCASSLGWGQPLEQYFGPGTRLTVT.